The 21 T cell receptor beta chains below were found in one sample sequenced in a study of identical twins. TCRdb independently ran MiXCR on the 5' RACE reads; one entry per CDR3 protein. The repertoire has about 490,000 distinct CDR3 sequences, roughly 15% of them found once; the top ten carry about 0.4%. In addition, the sample was reused for a study of yellow fever vaccine responses in identical twins.

The sample consisted of CD4+ T cells sorted from blood. The receptors were gathered from a woman between 18 and 29 years old in good health.

This clonotype was counted only a few times. J is TRBJ2-7 and V is TRBV4-2, with TRBD2 as a possible D gene (6 bases). Trimming left V 1 base short and J 3 bases short, with 10 bases between. The germline V gene encodes CDR1 LGHNA and CDR2 YNFKEQ. The CDR3 is made up of 14 amino acids. In nucleotides, the CDR3 is TGTGCCAGCAGCCAAGGTCGGGGGTACTACGAGCAGTACTTC. This gives the protein CASSQGRGYYEQYF.

The CDR3 DNA sequence: TGCAGCGTTGGCCTATTAGGGACAGGGGGCTGGGAGACCCAGTACTTC. Protein sequence: CSVGLLGTGGWETQYF. The J gene is TRBJ2-5, the V gene TRBV29-1; 12 nucleotides align to TRBD1. CDR1 is SQVTM, CDR2 ANQGSEA, per germline. The CDR3 is made up of 16 amino acids. V lost 4 bases, J lost 5 bases, and 11 bases stayed unmatched.

The chain couples TRBV5-1 to TRBJ2-2; perhaps D is TRBD1 or TRBD2 (5 bases each). Germline V lookup: CDR1 SGHRS, CDR2 YFSETQ. The CDR3 contains 18 residues. Trimming removed 3 bases at V and 6 bases at J, with 24 bases between. The CDR3 bases are TGCGCCAGCAGCTATACCCGGTGGGCGCAGGGAGAACCCGGGGAGCTGTTTTTT. It encodes CASSYTRWAQGEPGELFF.

A few counts support this clonotype. CDR3 DNA: TGTGCCAGCAGTCGGGACAACTCCTACAATGAGCAGTTCTTC. Translating gives CASSRDNSYNEQFF. The chain combines TRBV7-2 with TRBJ2-1, with D possibly being TRBD1 (6 bases). This CDR3 is 14 amino acids long. The germline V gene encodes CDR1 SGHTA and CDR2 FQGNSA. The V gene lost 6 bases and the J gene lost 0 bases, with 9 bases spanning the gap.

The chain links TRBV12-3 or TRBV12-4 to TRBJ2-2; no clear D gene. The length of the CDR3 is 16 residues. Trimming took off 1 base at V and 0 bases at J, with 9 bases between the two ends. This CDR3 reads CASSLVLRPNTGELFF. As DNA, the CDR3 is TGTGCCAGCAGTTTAGTTCTCCGGCCGAACACCGGGGAGCTGTTTTTT.

This clonotype was seen at least ten times. The genes are TRBV12-3 or TRBV12-4 and TRBJ2-4, with a weak D call TRBD1 (6 bases). The CDR3 covers 15 residues. Trimming left V 6 bases short and J 5 bases short, with 17 bases between. CDR3 in amino acids: CASSLVTGNQNIQYF. The CDR3 DNA follows: TGTGCCAGCAGCCTAGTTACAGGGAACCAAAACATTCAGTACTTC.

This clonotype was seen a few times. The gene calls are TRBV20-1 and TRBJ2-3, with TRBD2 identical over 11 bases. V lost 8 bases and J lost 3; bases outside the gene matches: 13. This CDR3 spans 16 amino acids. CDR1 and CDR2 (germline): DFQATT, SNEGSKA (reference sequence). The CDR3 sequence: CSYPVTSGKGTDTQYF. The CDR3 DNA is TGCAGTTATCCTGTGACTAGCGGGAAGGGTACAGATACGCAGTATTTT.

The V gene is TRBV29-1, the J gene TRBJ2-1, with D perhaps matching TRBD2 (5 bases). The CDR3 sequence is 14 residues long. From germline, CDR1 is SQVTM and CDR2 ANQGSEA. V lost 7 bases, J lost 7 bases, and 20 bases lay in between. The CDR3 sequence is CSGKSNGVYNEQFF. Here the CDR3 DNA reads TGCAGCGGGAAATCTAACGGGGTTTATAATGAGCAGTTCTTC.

This clonotype has a handful of counts. The chain uses TRBV5-1 and TRBJ1-2, with a tentative D call TRBD1 (5 bases). The ends were cut back, 4 bases at V and 10 bases at J, with 23 bases in the middle. The germline V gene encodes CDR1 SGHRS and CDR2 YFSETQ. CDR3 length: 15 residues. Written as DNA, the CDR3 is TGCGCCAGCAGCCCCGAGCTAGGGGATAGGGTCGTCTACACCTTC. Translating it yields CASSPELGDRVVYTF.

J is TRBJ1-2 and V is TRBV12-3 or TRBV12-4; 8 positions match TRBD1. This CDR3 has 12 amino acids. Germline trimming cut 4 bases from V and 7 bases from J; bases unmatched to any gene: 2. In nucleotides, the CDR3 is TGTGCCAGCAGTTCAGGGGGCGTTGGCTACACCTTC. Protein sequence: CASSSGGVGYTF.

This clonotype was detected a few times. The chain uses TRBV5-1 and TRBJ2-1; D is tentatively TRBD1 or TRBD2 (5 bases each). The CDR3 loop spans 13 amino acids. V lost 5 bases to trimming and J lost 9 bases, with 15 bases between them. The germline gives CDR1 SGHRS, CDR2 YFSETQ. The CDR3 DNA reads TGCGCCAGCAGGCTTATCGAGGGGTTTGAGCAGTTCTTC. Its protein product is CASRLIEGFEQFF.

The CDR3 DNA is TGTGCCAGCAGCTTGGGACAGGACCACTATGGCTACACCTTC. Translating it yields CASSLGQDHYGYTF. V usage is TRBV5-6 and J usage is TRBJ1-2; D is possibly TRBD1 (6 bases). Per the germline V gene, CDR1 is SGHDT and CDR2 is YYEEEE. The CDR3 extends over 14 amino acids. Trimming shortened V by 0 bases and J by 3 bases, and 9 bases separated the two germline ends.

The rearrangement links TRBV29-1 to TRBJ1-1; 7 nucleotides line up with TRBD1. Germline V lookup: CDR1 SQVTM, CDR2 ANQGSEA. The junction had 6 bases not matched to a gene; V was cut back by 1 base and J by 1 base. This CDR3 has 15 amino acids. The CDR3 coding sequence is TGCAGCGTTGAAGCTCCGGGACAGAAGAACACTGAAGCTTTCTTT. Protein product: CSVEAPGQKNTEAFF.

There are a few counts of this clonotype. The chain links TRBV20-1 to TRBJ2-7; D may be TRBD2 (6 bases). The germline V and J ends were trimmed by 6 bases and 6 bases, with 12 bases remaining between them. Germline CDR1 is DFQATT and CDR2 is SNEGSKA (reference sequence). This CDR3 is built from 11 residues. DNA of the CDR3: TGCAGTGCCTACCGGGGGACCGAGCAGTACGTC. It yields the protein CSAYRGTEQYV.

This chain uses TRBV20-1 with TRBJ1-1; D is ambiguous. Germline CDR1 DFQATT, CDR2 SNEGSKA (reference sequence). Trimming left V 3 bases short and J 7 bases short, with 9 bases between. The CDR3 is 11 residues long. CDR3 coding DNA: TGCAGTGCTAGCGCGGCCGTTGAAGCTTTCTTT. The encoded protein is CSASAAVEAFF.

V and J are TRBV7-2 and TRBJ2-2, with unresolved D. Trimming took off 5 bases at V and 4 bases at J, with 14 bases between the two ends. The V gene's germline CDR1 is SGHTA and CDR2 FQGNSA. This CDR3 region has 15 residues. CDR3 sequence: CASSERARFTGELFF. CDR3 bases: TGTGCCAGCAGCGAGCGAGCCAGGTTCACCGGGGAGCTGTTTTTT.

The chain joins TRBV10-3 to TRBJ2-3, with D perhaps TRBD2 (6 bases). Trimming removed 3 bases from V and 2 bases from J, with 12 bases in between. Germline V lookup: CDR1 ENHRY, CDR2 SYGVKD. CDR3 length: 15 amino acids. This CDR3 is CAISDSGGTTDTQYF. The CDR3 DNA is TGTGCCATCAGTGATTCGGGCGGGACCACAGATACGCAGTATTTT.

This clonotype was detected ten times or more. CDR3 DNA: TGCGCCAGCAGCTCTGGATATGGCTACACCTTC. It yields the protein CASSSGYGYTF. The rearrangement links TRBV5-1 to TRBJ1-2; D remains ambiguous. V was cut by 3 bases and J by 5 bases, with 5 bases left in between. Germline V gives CDR1 SGHRS, CDR2 YFSETQ. The CDR3 has 11 residues.

The V gene is TRBV7-9, the J gene TRBJ2-4; 7 bases fit TRBD1. Germline CDR1 and CDR2: SEHNR and FQNEAQ (reference sequence). This CDR3 region has 12 residues. V shed 5 bases and J 12 bases; nucleotides not matched to a gene: 7. This chain's CDR3 is CASSPGQKPQYF. CDR3 DNA sequence: TGTGCCAGCAGCCCGGGACAGAAGCCTCAGTACTTC.

This clonotype was detected only a few times. The V and J genes are TRBV14 and TRBJ2-1; the D gene is possibly TRBD2 (5 bases). Germline loops: CDR1 SGHDN, CDR2 FVKESK. V was clipped by 1 base and J by 0 bases, with 10 bases between them. This CDR3 has 16 amino acids. The CDR3 DNA reads as TGTGCCAGCAGCCAAGCTACGGGGAGCTCCTACAATGAGCAGTTCTTC. This sequence encodes CASSQATGSSYNEQFF.

The rearrangement uses TRBV7-6 and TRBJ1-1; no definite D call. V was pared by 3 bases and J by 1 base, with 12 bases between. The CDR3 length is 15 residues. Germline V gene lookup returns CDR1 SGHVS and CDR2 FNYEAQ. The DNA for the CDR3 is TGTGCCAGCAGCTTCTCCTATCGCGGGAACACTGAAGCTTTCTTT. This translates into CASSFSYRGNTEAFF.